These 8 T cell receptor beta chains were all obtained from the same sample, sequenced in a study of T cells in localized non-small cell lung cancer. The method was immunoSEQ multiplex PCR; TCRdb's version includes in-frame clones alone and lacks a portion of them. The sample carries around 94,000 clones, around 90% recorded once. The sample was peripheral blood, taken before any cancer treatment. These receptors originate from a man aged 35-69 years with stage I squamous cell lung carcinoma.

The chain links TRBV6-1 to TRBJ2-1; maybe TRBD2 (7 bases). V lost 4 bases, J lost 8 bases, and 12 bases lay in between. This CDR3 is 13 amino acids long. Germline lookup yields CDR1 MNHNS and CDR2 SASEGT. CDR3 amino acids: CASSAGGNHEQFF. In nucleotides, the CDR3 is TGTGCCAGCAGTGCGGGGGGCAACCATGAGCAGTTCTTC.

The rearrangement uses TRBV15 and TRBJ1-2; no firm D call. The CDR3 has 13 residues. The V gene's germline CDR1 is LNHNV and CDR2 YYDKDF (reference sequence). Between the trimmed V and J ends, which lost 5 bases and 3 bases, there was a span of 10 bases. CDR3 sequence reads: CATSRGSDYGYTF. Here the CDR3 DNA reads TGTGCCACCAGCCGAGGGTCGGACTATGGCTACACCTTC.

This clone was recorded once. This rearrangement joins TRBV5-6 to TRBJ1-5; 7 positions match TRBD1. The CDR3 spans 16 residues. Germline V gene sequence: CDR1 SGHDT, CDR2 YYEEEE. V was clipped by 4 bases and J by 5 bases; unmatched bases: 12. The CDR3 reads CASSSYGTASYQPQHF. CDR3 nucleotides: TGTGCCAGCAGCAGTTACGGGACAGCCTCCTATCAGCCCCAGCATTTT.

The chain couples TRBV7-9 to TRBJ2-1; D not certain. CDR3 size: 15 residues. Germline-derived CDR1 and CDR2 are SEHNR and FQNEAQ (reference sequence). V lost 5 bases, J lost 9 bases, and 20 bases lay in between. CDR3 in DNA: TGTGCCAGCAGCCCCAATCTCGGCTCCACGAGTGAGCAGTTCTTC. It is translated as CASSPNLGSTSEQFF.

This sequence joins TRBV7-3 and TRBJ1-1; D uncertain. The length of the CDR3 is 13 residues. V was trimmed by 5 bases and J by 0 bases, leaving 7 bases between them. Germline V gives CDR1 SGHTA, CDR2 FQGTGA. The CDR3: CASSPALNTEAFF. CDR3 coding DNA: TGTGCCAGCAGCCCCGCCTTGAACACTGAAGCTTTCTTT.

The genes are TRBV27 and TRBJ2-7; tentatively, D is TRBD2 (6 bases). The germline V gene encodes CDR1 MNHEY and CDR2 SMNVEV (reference sequence). The V and J ends lost 4 bases and 3 bases respectively, with 19 bases between them. The CDR3 has 16 residues. This chain's CDR3 is CASSSRIQSGLYEQYF. CDR3 in DNA: TGTGCCAGCAGTTCTAGGATTCAAAGCGGGCTCTACGAGCAGTACTTC.

The count of this clone is one. V and J are TRBV7-6 and TRBJ1-6; D might be TRBD1 (5 bases). Germline CDR1 SGHVS, CDR2 FNYEAQ. The CDR3 has 16 residues. The V end lost 4 bases, the J end lost 0 bases, and 10 bases lay between the germline ends. CDR3 in amino acids: CASSSTVSSYNSPLHF. As DNA, the CDR3 is TGTGCCAGCAGCTCGACAGTGAGCTCCTATAATTCACCCCTCCACTTT.

The chain uses TRBV7-7 and TRBJ2-2; D may be TRBD2 (6 bases). The CDR3 is 16 residues long. Germline-derived CDR1 and CDR2 are SSHAT and FNYEAQ (reference sequence). The V gene lost 1 base and the J gene lost 6 bases, with 15 bases spanning the gap. CDR3 in DNA: TGTGCCAGCAGCTTAGGTCGGGGGTTTGACGCCGGGGAGCTGTTTTTT. Translated: CASSLGRGFDAGELFF. Supplemented by reference TRBV7-7 and TRBJ2-2, the full variable domain reads GAGVSQSPRYKVTKRGQDVTLRCDPISSHATLYWYQQALGQGPEFLTYFNYEAQPDKSGLPSDRFSAERPEGSISTLTIQRTEQRDSAMYRCASSLGRGFDAGELFFGEGSRLTVL.